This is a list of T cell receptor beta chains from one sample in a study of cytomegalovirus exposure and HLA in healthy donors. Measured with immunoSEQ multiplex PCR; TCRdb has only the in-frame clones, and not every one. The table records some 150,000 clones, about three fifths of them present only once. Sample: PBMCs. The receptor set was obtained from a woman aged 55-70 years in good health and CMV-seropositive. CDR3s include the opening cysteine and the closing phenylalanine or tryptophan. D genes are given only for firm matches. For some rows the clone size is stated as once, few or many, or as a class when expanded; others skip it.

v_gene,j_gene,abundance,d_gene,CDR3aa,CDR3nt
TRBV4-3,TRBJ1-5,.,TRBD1,CASSQVYRGWDQPQHF,TGCGCCAGCAGCCAAGTTTACAGGGGGTGGGATCAGCCCCAGCATTTT
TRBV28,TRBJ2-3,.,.,CASSLLASARTDTQYF,TGTGCCAGCAGTTTACTTGCTAGCGCGCGCACAGATACGCAGTATTTT
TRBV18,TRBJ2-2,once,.,CASAGPQVLNTGELFF,TGTGCCAGCGCCGGCCCACAGGTCCTGAACACCGGGGAGCTGTTTTTT
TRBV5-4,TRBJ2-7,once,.,CASSPPGVSNEQYF,TGTGCCAGCAGTCCTCCGGGGGTCTCTAACGAGCAGTACTTC
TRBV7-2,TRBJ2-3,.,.,CASSFGDTQYF,TGTGCCAGCAGCTTCGGGGATACGCAGTATTTT
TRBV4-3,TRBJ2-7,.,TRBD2,CASSEGLAGDSYEQYF,TGCGCCAGCAGCGAAGGACTAGCGGGAGATTCCTACGAGCAGTACTTC
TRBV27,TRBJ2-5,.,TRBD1,CASSLGQGLETQYF,TGTGCCAGCAGTTTAGGACAGGGGTTAGAGACCCAGTACTTC
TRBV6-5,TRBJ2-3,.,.,CASSYGLSTDTQYF,TGTGCCAGCAGTTACGGACTGAGCACAGATACGCAGTATTTT
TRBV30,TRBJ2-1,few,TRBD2,CAWSVSSGAEQFF,TGTGCCTGGAGTGTATCTAGCGGCGCGGAGCAGTTCTTC
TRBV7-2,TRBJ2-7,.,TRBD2,CASSLPAERESYEQYF,TGTGCCAGCAGCCTCCCCGCGGAGCGGGAGTCCTACGAGCAGTACTTC
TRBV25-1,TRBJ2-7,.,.,CASSEFGGRLTEQYF,TGTGCCAGCAGTGAATTCGGGGGACGCCTAACCGAGCAGTACTTC
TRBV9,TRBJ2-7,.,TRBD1,CASSVGTGGLSKQYF,TGTGCCAGCAGCGTAGGGACAGGGGGCTTGTCTAAGCAGTACTTC
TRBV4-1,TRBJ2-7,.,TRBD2,CASSPGLAGDEQYF,TGCGCCAGCAGCCCTGGACTAGCGGGAGACGAGCAGTACTTC
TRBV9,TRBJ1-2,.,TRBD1,CASSAGQANYGYTF,TGTGCCAGCAGCGCGGGACAGGCTAACTATGGCTACACCTTC
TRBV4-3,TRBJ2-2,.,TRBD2,CASSQAKAGAGGELFF,TGCGCCAGCAGCCAAGCGAAAGCGGGAGCGGGCGGGGAGCTGTTTTTT
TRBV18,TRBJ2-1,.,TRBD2,CASSPMQREVSSYNEQFF,TGTGCCAGCTCACCAATGCAGCGGGAGGTAAGCTCCTACAATGAGCAGTTCTTC
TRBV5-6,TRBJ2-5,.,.,CASSLSAEETQYF,TGTGCCAGCAGCTTGTCGGCGGAAGAGACCCAGTACTTC
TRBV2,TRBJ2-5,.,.,CASSASRGHQYF,TGTGCCAGCAGTGCTTCGAGAGGACACCAGTACTTC
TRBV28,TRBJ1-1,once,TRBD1,CASSPGQATEAFF,TGTGCCAGCAGCCCAGGACAGGCCACTGAAGCTTTCTTT
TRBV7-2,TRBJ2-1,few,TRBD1,CASSLASGRGSNNEQFF,TGTGCCAGCAGCTTAGCTTCGGGCAGGGGGTCTAACAATGAGCAGTTCTTC
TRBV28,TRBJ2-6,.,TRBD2,CASTSGTSGTGANVLTF,TGTGCCAGCACCTCCGGGACTAGCGGGACTGGGGCCAACGTCCTGACTTTC
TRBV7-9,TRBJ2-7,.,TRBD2,CASSPSGRGDTYEQYF,TGTGCCAGCAGCCCCTCCGGGAGGGGGGATACCTACGAGCAGTACTTC
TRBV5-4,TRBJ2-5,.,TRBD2,CASSSGLGETQYF,TGTGCCAGCAGCTCTGGACTAGGGGAGACCCAGTACTTC
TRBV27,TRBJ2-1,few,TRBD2,CASSLRTSGSRYYNEQFF,TGTGCCAGCAGTCTTAGGACTAGCGGGAGCCGTTATTACAATGAGCAGTTCTTC
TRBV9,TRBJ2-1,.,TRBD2,CASSEGTSGYNEQFF,TGTGCCAGCAGCGAAGGGACTAGCGGCTACAATGAGCAGTTCTTC
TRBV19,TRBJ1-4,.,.,CASQRGSTNEKLFF,TGTGCCAGCCAACGGGGGTCAACTAATGAAAAACTGTTTTTT
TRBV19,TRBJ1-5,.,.,CASSRAGLPRRSNQPQHF,TGTGCCAGTAGTAGAGCGGGACTCCCTCGTCGTAGCAATCAGCCCCAGCATTTT
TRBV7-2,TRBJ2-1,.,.,CASSSGQYNEQFF,TGTGCCAGCAGCTCCGGACAGTACAATGAGCAGTTCTTC
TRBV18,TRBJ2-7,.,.,CASSPSQASYEQYF,TGTGCCAGCTCACCAAGCCAGGCCTCCTACGAGCAGTACTTC
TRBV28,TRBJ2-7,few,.,CASSFRGSYEQYF,TGTGCCAGCAGTTTTCGGGGATCCTACGAGCAGTACTTC
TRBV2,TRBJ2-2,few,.,CASSALRGATGELFF,TGTGCCAGCAGTGCGCTCAGGGGGGCCACCGGGGAGCTGTTTTTT
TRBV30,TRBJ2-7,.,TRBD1,CAWSNRQGAYYEQYF,TGTGCCTGGAGTAATCGACAGGGGGCTTACTACGAGCAGTACTTC
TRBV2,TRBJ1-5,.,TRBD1,CASLGQGDQPQHF,TGTGCCAGCCTCGGACAGGGTGATCAGCCCCAGCATTTT
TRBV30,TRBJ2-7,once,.,CAWSSGLSYEQYF,TGTGCCTGGAGCTCGGGACTTAGCTACGAGCAGTACTTC
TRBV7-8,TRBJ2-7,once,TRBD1,CASSPTRQGLSEQYF,TGTGCCAGCAGCCCGACACGACAGGGTTTATCCGAGCAGTACTTC
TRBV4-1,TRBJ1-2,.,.,CASSQERGPVVGYTF,TGCGCCAGCAGCCAAGAGAGAGGGCCCGTTGTGGGCTACACCTTC
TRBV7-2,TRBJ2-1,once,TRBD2,CASSIVGSGIYNEQFF,TGTGCCAGCAGCATAGTTGGGAGCGGGATTTACAATGAGCAGTTCTTC
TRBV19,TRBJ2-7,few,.,CASSISGYGFSYEQYF,TGTGCCAGTAGTATATCAGGGTATGGCTTCTCCTACGAGCAGTACTTC
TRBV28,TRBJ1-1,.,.,CAGSSTGGAHTEAFF,TGTGCCGGCAGTTCTACCGGGGGGGCGCACACTGAAGCTTTCTTT
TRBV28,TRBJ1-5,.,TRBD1,CASSLERGPGQPQHF,TGTGCCAGCAGTTTGGAGAGGGGGCCCGGTCAGCCCCAGCATTTT
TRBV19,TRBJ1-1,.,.,CASALGGLSTEAFF,TGTGCCAGTGCCCTCGGGGGGCTCAGCACTGAAGCTTTCTTT
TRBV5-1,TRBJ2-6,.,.,CASSLDEGANVLTF,TGCGCCAGCAGCCTAGACGAAGGGGCCAACGTCCTGACTTTC